These T cell receptor beta chains were read from a single sample in a study of blood T cell repertoires in COVID-19. Produced via immunoSEQ multiplex PCR; TCRdb's table is partial and in-frame only. In the table there are around 230,000 clones, 70% to 85% of which are singletons. The source material was peripheral blood. The receptors originated from a man between 40 and 49 years old who had recovered from COVID-19. The CDR3 runs from the conserved cysteine through the conserved F or W. The D gene is left open where the match is weak. Only some rows state a clone size, as once, few, many or a class for expanded clones.

DNA: TGTGCCAGCAGTGAGATAGGGACTAGCGACCATGAGCAGTTCTTC; CDR3: CASSEIGTSDHEQFF; size: .; D: TRBD2; V: TRBV6-1; J: TRBJ2-1
DNA: TGTGCCAGCAGCTTGGGTGGCCTTAACACTGAAGCTTTCTTT; CDR3: CASSLGGLNTEAFF; size: once; D: .; V: TRBV5-4; J: TRBJ1-1
DNA: TGTGCCAGCAGCGCCCTTTCTAGCGGGGGAGAGACCCAGTACTTC; CDR3: CASSALSSGGETQYF; size: .; D: TRBD2; V: TRBV2; J: TRBJ2-5
DNA: TGTGCCAGCTCACAGGACAGGGTGGGCTACACCTTC; CDR3: CASSQDRVGYTF; size: .; D: TRBD1; V: TRBV18; J: TRBJ1-2
DNA: TGCGCCAGCAGCTTGGATCCAGGCCGCTCTGGAAACACCATATATTTT; CDR3: CASSLDPGRSGNTIYF; size: .; D: .; V: TRBV5-1; J: TRBJ1-3
DNA: TGCGCCAGTCGGACTAGCGGGGGACCCTACAATGAGCAGTTCTTC; CDR3: CASRTSGGPYNEQFF; size: .; D: TRBD2; V: TRBV5-1; J: TRBJ2-1
DNA: TGCGCCAGCAGTAGACAGGGGTCCTACAATGAGCAGTTCTTC; CDR3: CASSRQGSYNEQFF; size: .; D: TRBD1; V: TRBV10-1; J: TRBJ2-1
DNA: TGTGCCAGTAGTATAGGGACAGGGATTGGTCAGCCCCAGCATTTT; CDR3: CASSIGTGIGQPQHF; size: .; D: TRBD1; V: TRBV19; J: TRBJ1-5
DNA: TGTGCCATCAGTCCCCGGGAGGGATGGACTGAGACCCAGTACTTC; CDR3: CAISPREGWTETQYF; size: .; D: TRBD2; V: TRBV10-3; J: TRBJ2-5
DNA: TGTGCTAGTGGTTTGGAGCTGACGTCTAGAGCCGGTGGGACCCAGTACTTC; CDR3: CASGLELTSRAGGTQYF; size: .; D: .; V: TRBV12-5; J: TRBJ2-5
DNA: TGCGCCAGCAGCCCGAACCCCTCAGGGCCCGGTGGCTACACCTTC; CDR3: CASSPNPSGPGGYTF; size: once; D: .; V: TRBV5-1; J: TRBJ1-2
DNA: TGTGCCAGCAGCCCCCGGGGGGGACCTTATACGCAGTATTTT; CDR3: CASSPRGGPYTQYF; size: .; D: TRBD2; V: TRBV5-5; J: TRBJ2-3
DNA: TGTGCCAGCAGTTCCAGGGGCCAAGAGACCCAGTACTTC; CDR3: CASSSRGQETQYF; size: .; D: .; V: TRBV12-3/TRBV12-4; J: TRBJ2-5
DNA: TGTGCCAGCAGCTTAGGTGAGTGGAGCTCCTACAATGAGCAGTTCTTC; CDR3: CASSLGEWSSYNEQFF; size: .; D: .; V: TRBV7-2; J: TRBJ2-1
DNA: TGTGCCAGCAGCTTAGTTTCCGCGGGTCTGAATACGCAGTATTTT; CDR3: CASSLVSAGLNTQYF; size: .; D: .; V: TRBV7-2; J: TRBJ2-3
DNA: TGTGCCAGCAGCTTTTCAGCTAACTATGGCTACACCTTC; CDR3: CASSFSANYGYTF; size: .; D: .; V: TRBV5-4; J: TRBJ1-2
DNA: TGTGCCAGCAGAGTTACAGGGGGCAGGGATGAAAAACTGTTTTTT; CDR3: CASRVTGGRDEKLFF; size: .; D: TRBD1; V: TRBV14; J: TRBJ1-4
DNA: TGCGCCAGCAGCCCCGGACAGGGGATTGAAAAACTGTTTTTT; CDR3: CASSPGQGIEKLFF; size: .; D: TRBD1; V: TRBV5-1; J: TRBJ1-4
DNA: TGTGCCAGCAGTTATTACTCCACCGGGGAGCTGTTTTTT; CDR3: CASSYYSTGELFF; size: .; D: .; V: TRBV6-2/TRBV6-3; J: TRBJ2-2
DNA: TGTGCCAGCAGCTTAACAATGGGAGGGGCTAACTATGGCTACACCTTC; CDR3: CASSLTMGGANYGYTF; size: .; D: .; V: TRBV7-9; J: TRBJ1-2
DNA: TGTGCCATCAGTGATTCTAGCGGGGACACAGATACGCAGTATTTT; CDR3: CAISDSSGDTDTQYF; size: .; D: TRBD2; V: TRBV10-3; J: TRBJ2-3
DNA: TGCAGCGTTGCCGGAGGGGACAGCTCCTACAATGAGCAGTTCTTC; CDR3: CSVAGGDSSYNEQFF; size: .; D: .; V: TRBV29-1; J: TRBJ2-1
DNA: TGTGCCAGCCTAGAGGTTGGGGGCGACAGCTCCTACGAGCAGTACTTC; CDR3: CASLEVGGDSSYEQYF; size: .; D: .; V: TRBV7-8; J: TRBJ2-7
DNA: TGTGCCAGCAGGGGCCATGGGAGCTCTGGAAACACCATATATTTT; CDR3: CASRGHGSSGNTIYF; size: .; D: .; V: TRBV9; J: TRBJ1-3
DNA: TGTGCCAGCAGCCAGGGACTAGCGGGGGGACCGAGCTCCTACAATGAGCAGTTCTTC; CDR3: CASSQGLAGGPSSYNEQFF; size: .; D: TRBD2; V: TRBV7-8; J: TRBJ2-1
DNA: TGTGCCTGGAGGACAGGGATCCCGGCTAACTATGGCTACACCTTC; CDR3: CAWRTGIPANYGYTF; size: .; D: TRBD1; V: TRBV30; J: TRBJ1-2
DNA: TGTGCCAGCAGTCTGGACAGGGGCTACGAGCAGTACTTC; CDR3: CASSLDRGYEQYF; size: .; D: TRBD1; V: TRBV3-1/TRBV3-2; J: TRBJ2-7
DNA: TGCGCCAGCACGTCGGACAGGGGCGAGCAGTACTTC; CDR3: CASTSDRGEQYF; size: .; D: TRBD1; V: TRBV10-2; J: TRBJ2-7
DNA: TGTGCCAGTAGTATTGGGGTCGGGACCTACGAGCAGTACTTC; CDR3: CASSIGVGTYEQYF; size: .; D: .; V: TRBV19; J: TRBJ2-7
DNA: TGTGCCAGCAGCCAAACAGGGGTCGGGCAGTTCTTC; CDR3: CASSQTGVGQFF; size: .; D: TRBD1; V: TRBV6-5; J: TRBJ2-1
DNA: TGTGCCTCGAGTCCGGGGACTAGCGGGATCACAGATACGCAGTATTTT; CDR3: CASSPGTSGITDTQYF; size: few; D: TRBD2; V: TRBV30; J: TRBJ2-3
DNA: TGTGCCAGCTCACTCGAGGAGAGGGCCGGGACCCAGTACTTC; CDR3: CASSLEERAGTQYF; size: .; D: .; V: TRBV18; J: TRBJ2-5
DNA: TGTGCCAGTAGTATGGTCCCGGGTAGCAATCAGCCCCAGCATTTT; CDR3: CASSMVPGSNQPQHF; size: .; D: .; V: TRBV19; J: TRBJ1-5
DNA: TGCGCCAGCAGCCAAGGTAGTATTGGAAACACCATATATTTT; CDR3: CASSQGSIGNTIYF; size: .; D: .; V: TRBV4-3; J: TRBJ1-3
DNA: TGTGCCATAGGGAGTCCAACTAATGAAAAACTGTTTTTT; CDR3: CAIGSPTNEKLFF; size: once; D: .; V: TRBV10-3; J: TRBJ1-4
DNA: TGTGCCAGCAGTTACTCCGTGGACAGGATCAAAAACATTCAGTACTTC; CDR3: CASSYSVDRIKNIQYF; size: .; D: TRBD1; V: TRBV6-2/TRBV6-3; J: TRBJ2-4
DNA: TGTGCCAGTAGTACCAGACAGGGGGAGACCCAGTACTTC; CDR3: CASSTRQGETQYF; size: .; D: TRBD1; V: TRBV19; J: TRBJ2-5
DNA: TGCGCCACCAGCGAGGGGGGGACCCAAGAGACCCAGTACTTC; CDR3: CATSEGGTQETQYF; size: .; D: .; V: TRBV5-1; J: TRBJ2-5
DNA: TGTGCCAGCAGCTTAGCAGAAGAGATCTATGGCTACACCTTC; CDR3: CASSLAEEIYGYTF; size: .; D: .; V: TRBV7-9; J: TRBJ1-2
DNA: TGTGCCATCAGTGACCCGGTGGGGGGGCCTAAAGCTTTCTTT; CDR3: CAISDPVGGPKAFF; size: .; D: .; V: TRBV10-3; J: TRBJ1-1
DNA: TGTGCCAGCAGCGTCGACCCGACGGGCTATGGCTACACCTTC; CDR3: CASSVDPTGYGYTF; size: .; D: .; V: TRBV9; J: TRBJ1-2
DNA: TGTGCCAGCCCCAACGAGGTGACAGGGCGTGAGCAGTACTTC; CDR3: CASPNEVTGREQYF; size: .; D: TRBD1; V: TRBV6-5; J: TRBJ2-7
DNA: TGTGCCAGCAGTTACTTATTAGCGGGAGACGAGACCCAGTACTTC; CDR3: CASSYLLAGDETQYF; size: .; D: TRBD2; V: TRBV6-2/TRBV6-3; J: TRBJ2-5
DNA: TGTGCCAGCAGCTTGGCGAGCGCCGGCCCGGGGTCGCAGTATTTT; CDR3: CASSLASAGPGSQYF; size: few; D: .; V: TRBV7-9; J: TRBJ2-3
DNA: TGTGCCAGCAGCTCGTGGGACATCACCTACGAGCAGTACTTC; CDR3: CASSSWDITYEQYF; size: .; D: .; V: TRBV14; J: TRBJ2-7